Below, 9 T cell receptor beta chains from the same sample are listed, as sequenced in a study of OX40 agonist ivuxolimab in advanced cancers. Sequenced by immunoSEQ multiplex PCR; TCRdb stores in-frame clones only, minus some. The repertoire includes under 65,000 clones, 80% to 90% of them detected once, and approximately 11% sits in the top ten. The sample here was CD4+ or CD8+ T cells sorted from blood, taken in a trial of the OX40 agonist ivuxolimab. These receptors were collected from an adult with an advanced solid tumor such as melanoma, head and neck, liver or kidney cancer.

The rearrangement joins TRBV6-5 to TRBJ1-1; D is perhaps TRBD1 (5 bases). The CDR3 spans 13 residues. Germline-derived CDR1 and CDR2 are MNHEY and SVGAGI. Trimming removed 2 bases at V and 3 bases at J, with 7 bases between. This CDR3 is CASSYRGYTEAFF. The DNA of the CDR3 is TGTGCCAGCAGTTACCGGGGGTACACTGAAGCTTTCTTT.

The CDR3 loop is CASRRDRGSNQPQHF. The DNA of the CDR3 is TGTGCCAGCAGGCGGGACAGGGGCTCCAATCAGCCCCAGCATTTT. V is TRBV6-1 and J is TRBJ1-5; 10 bases are shared with TRBD1. V lost 6 bases and J lost 3; bases outside the gene matches: 5. The CDR3 extends over 15 amino acids. Per the germline V gene, CDR1 is MNHNS and CDR2 is SASEGT.

The rearrangement links TRBV2 to TRBJ2-5; the match to TRBD1 covers 10 bases. Germline CDR1 is SNHLY and CDR2 is FYNNEI. V lost 6 bases to trimming and J lost 0 bases; unmatched junction nucleotides: 13. The CDR3 runs 18 residues. The CDR3 nucleotides are TGTGCCAGCAGAGCCAAACCTCCGGGACAGGGGTACCAAGAGACCCAGTACTTC. Amino acid sequence: CASRAKPPGQGYQETQYF.

This clone was counted once. The chain is built from TRBV28 and TRBJ2-1; TRBD1 is a possible D gene (5 bases). The length of the CDR3 is 14 residues. The V end lost 5 bases, the J end lost 1 base, and 9 bases lay between the germline ends. Germline V CDR1 and CDR2: MDHEN, SYDVKM. CDR3: CASSNPGSYNEQFF. As DNA, the CDR3 is TGTGCCAGCAGTAACCCAGGGTCCTACAATGAGCAGTTCTTC.

The genes are TRBV7-9 and TRBJ2-5, with D maybe TRBD2 (6 bases). This CDR3 spans 14 amino acids. Trimming stripped 8 bases from V and 4 bases from J, with 17 bases between. Germline values: CDR1 SEHNR, CDR2 FQNEAQ (reference sequence). The CDR3 region has the DNA TGTGCCAGCGTCCCAGGGACTGTTGCAGAGACCCAGTACTTC. It translates to CASVPGTVAETQYF. Full variable domain (rest looked up from reference TRBV7-9 and TRBJ2-5): DTGVSQNPRHKITKRGQNVTFRCDPISEHNRLYWYRQTLGQGPEFLTYFQNEAQLEKSRLLSDRFSAERPKGSFSTLEIQRTEQGDSAMYLCASVPGTVAETQYFGPGTRLLVL.

V is TRBV19 and J is TRBJ2-4; TRBD1 aligns across 8 bases. Trimming took 0 bases from V and 6 from J; bases not matched to a gene: 4. Germline V gene sequence: CDR1 LNHDA, CDR2 SQIVND (reference sequence). This CDR3 is 15 amino acids long. The CDR3 region is CASSIDRTGRNIQYF. CDR3 sequence (DNA): TGTGCCAGTAGTATAGACCGGACAGGGAGAAACATTCAGTACTTC.

This clone has just a few counts. This chain joins TRBV6-6 and TRBJ1-2; the match to TRBD1 covers 10 bases. V dropped 7 bases and J dropped 4; count of bases not matched to a gene: 9. The germline V gene has CDR1 MNHNY and CDR2 SVGAGI (reference sequence). CDR3 length equals 15 residues. The CDR3 DNA reads as TGTGCCAGCACCGAGGACAGGGGGAATCTCTATGGCTACACCTTC. Translated, it gives CASTEDRGNLYGYTF.

This chain uses TRBV6-1 with TRBJ1-5; D gene unclear. The CDR3 is 13 amino acids. Germline lookup yields CDR1 MNHNS and CDR2 SASEGT. Trimming shortened V by 4 bases and J by 5 bases, and 9 bases separated the two germline ends. DNA for the CDR3: TGTGCCAGCAGTGGGCGGCGGGATCAGCCCCAGCATTTT. Translated: CASSGRRDQPQHF.

This clone was seen just once. The chain joins TRBV2 to TRBJ2-1, with 11 bases fitting TRBD2. The CDR3 runs 12 residues. Trimming removed 9 bases from V and 5 bases from J; junction bases left unmatched: 0. Germline CDR1 SNHLY, CDR2 FYNNEI. CDR3 amino acids: CARGLADNEQFF. The DNA for the CDR3 is TGTGCCAGGGGACTAGCGGACAATGAGCAGTTCTTC.